The next 20 T cell receptor beta chains were all read from a single sample in a study of blood T cells in healthy people across ages. Together with a sample-barcoded 5' primer, a J-beta primer mix was included in a second PCR lasting about 6 to 11 cycles. MiXCR, applied by TCRdb to the 5' RACE reads, yields one record per CDR3 protein. The sample lists about 580,000 distinct CDR3 sequences, more than 45% seen once, with approximately 25% in the top ten. What was sequenced was blood. The receptors were sampled from a man of 80 years or more in good health.

A remark on this clonotype: Sequence at one end of the junction differs from germline and may be a read error. The chain combines TRBV20-1 with TRBJ1-6, with TRBD1 matching 8 bases. The CDR3 extends over 16 amino acids. CDR1 and CDR2 (germline): DFQATT, SNEGSKA (reference sequence). The CDR3: CSARADRDYYNSPPHF. CDR3 DNA sequence: TGCAGTGCTAGAGCGGACAGGGATTACTATAATTCACCCCCCCACTTT.

This clonotype was observed at least ten times. The CDR3 reads CASSYTAAPEANVLTF. CDR3 in DNA: TGTGCCAGCAGTTACACCGCGGCCCCAGAGGCCAACGTCCTGACTTTC. The rearrangement joins TRBV6-5 to TRBJ2-6, with no clear D. The CDR3 is 16 amino acids. Germline CDR1 MNHEY, CDR2 SVGAGI. Trimming stripped 2 bases from V and 6 bases from J, with 14 bases between.

This chain uses TRBV5-6 with TRBJ2-1, with unresolved D. Germline assignment: CDR1 SGHDT and CDR2 YYEEEE. The length of the CDR3 is 14 residues. Deletions cut 0 bases from V and 9 bases from J, with 13 bases between. The CDR3 spells CASSLATGPGEQFF. CDR3 coding DNA: TGTGCCAGCAGCTTGGCGACGGGTCCCGGTGAGCAGTTCTTC.

The V and J genes are TRBV7-9 and TRBJ1-3; D is perhaps TRBD1 (6 bases). Trimming took 7 bases from V and 1 from J, leaving 20 bases between them. Germline V gene sequence: CDR1 SEHNR, CDR2 FQNEAQ (reference sequence). The CDR3 has 17 residues. The CDR3 sequence: CASNELGAFKSGNTIYF. CDR3 nucleotides: TGTGCCAGCAACGAATTGGGGGCATTTAAATCTGGAAACACCATATATTTT.

This clonotype was seen a few times. The CDR3 sequence is CSARDRVGNQPQHF. In DNA form, the CDR3 reads TGCAGTGCTAGAGACAGGGTTGGGAATCAGCCCCAGCATTTT. The chain employs TRBV20-1 and TRBJ1-5, with a tentative D call TRBD1 (5 bases). The CDR3 has 14 amino acids. The V gene's germline CDR1 is DFQATT and CDR2 SNEGSKA (reference sequence). With 0 bases removed from V and 4 bases from J, the gap between germline ends came to 10 bases.

V and J are TRBV28 and TRBJ2-3, with 11 bases lining up with TRBD2. Trimming cost V 4 bases and J 6 bases; bases outside gene matches: 12. This CDR3 contains 17 residues. Germline CDR1 reads MDHEN; CDR2 reads SYDVKM. This CDR3 reads CASSSSGRCGPQDTQYF. The CDR3, as DNA: TGTGCCAGCAGTTCTAGCGGGAGGTGTGGCCCTCAGGATACGCAGTATTTT.

The CDR3 DNA sequence: TGCAGTGCTAGTGGTTATTCCTACGAGCAGTACTTC. Translation: CSASGYSYEQYF. The chain links TRBV20-1 to TRBJ2-7, with D uncertain. The CDR3 is made up of 12 amino acids. The ends were cut back, 3 bases at V and 1 base at J, with 7 bases in the middle. The germline gives CDR1 DFQATT, CDR2 SNEGSKA (reference sequence).

The chain has TRBV4-2 and TRBJ2-3, with D unresolved. The CDR3 runs 15 residues. V lost 1 base to trimming and J lost 2 bases, with 10 bases between them. CDR1 is LGHNA, CDR2 YNFKEQ, per germline. The CDR3 is CASSQGLVPTDTQYF. CDR3 nucleotides: TGTGCCAGCAGCCAAGGTCTAGTGCCCACAGATACGCAGTATTTT.

The rearrangement uses TRBV27 and TRBJ2-4, with D perhaps matching TRBD2 (5 bases). The length of the CDR3 is 13 residues. Trimming stripped 8 bases from V and 10 bases from J, with 18 bases between. Looked up from germline, CDR1 is MNHEY and CDR2 is SMNVEV (reference sequence). CDR3 region: CASRGAASWIQYF. The CDR3 region has the DNA TGTGCCAGCCGGGGAGCGGCTTCTTGGATTCAGTACTTC.

This clonotype was picked up a small number of times. CDR3 in DNA: TGTGCCAGCAGCTTTAGAATCGTCGCGGGAGGGAGCACAGATACGCAGTATTTT. Its protein is CASSFRIVAGGSTDTQYF. The gene calls are TRBV7-9 and TRBJ2-3; TRBD2 matches at 9 bases. Germline values: CDR1 SEHNR, CDR2 FQNEAQ (reference sequence). The V segment lost 3 bases and the J segment 0 bases; nucleotides outside the gene matches: 10. CDR3 size: 18 residues. Supplemented by reference TRBV7-9 and TRBJ2-3, the full variable domain reads DTGVSQNPRHKITKRGQNVTFRCDPISEHNRLYWYRQTLGQGPEFLTYFQNEAQLEKSRLLSDRFSAERPKGSFSTLEIQRTEQGDSAMYLCASSFRIVAGGSTDTQYFGPGTRLTVL.

This sequence joins TRBV7-2 and TRBJ2-4; 7 bases map to TRBD2. The CDR3 runs 17 residues. Per germline, CDR1 SGHTA and CDR2 FQGNSA. J gave up 1 base and V 5 bases, and 11 bases lay outside the gene matches. DNA of the CDR3: TGTGCCAGCAGCCTAAACGGGGGGTTCGGGGCCAAAAACATTCAGTACTTC. This gives the protein CASSLNGGFGAKNIQYF.

This clonotype turned up a few times. CDR3 bases: TGTGCCAGCAGTGAATTGAGCGTTACTAGCACAGATACGCAGTATTTT. This codes for CASSELSVTSTDTQYF. The chain carries TRBV2 and TRBJ2-3, with unresolved D. From germline, CDR1 is SNHLY and CDR2 FYNNEI. Trimming removed 2 bases from V and 0 bases from J, with 12 bases in between. CDR3 size: 16 residues.

The chain couples TRBV10-3 to TRBJ2-5; the D is unclear. Between the trimmed V and J ends, which lost 0 bases and 0 bases, there was a span of 2 bases. This CDR3 has 13 residues. Germline loops: CDR1 ENHRY, CDR2 SYGVKD. The CDR3 region is CAISESYQETQYF. CDR3 DNA sequence: TGTGCCATCAGTGAGTCCTACCAAGAGACCCAGTACTTC.

As for this clonotype: One junction end disagrees with the germline gene, perhaps due to a read error. The rearrangement links TRBV10-3 to TRBJ1-1; D is uncertain. Per the germline V gene, CDR1 is ENHRY and CDR2 is SYGVKD. The CDR3 is made up of 13 amino acids. DNA of the CDR3: TGTGCCGTCAGTGCCAGAACAGACACTGAAGCTTTCTTT. Its protein is CAVSARTDTEAFF.

This chain uses TRBV6-2 or TRBV6-3 with TRBJ2-3; D ambiguous. V dropped 4 bases and J dropped 8 bases, with 13 bases sitting between them. CDR1 and CDR2 (germline): MNHEY, SVGEGT. The CDR3 spans 13 residues. CDR3 protein: CASSSHMASTQYF. CDR3 nucleotides: TGTGCCAGCAGTTCCCACATGGCCTCTACGCAGTATTTT.

The chain joins TRBV5-1 to TRBJ2-5, with 8 bases identical to TRBD2. Germline CDR1 and CDR2: SGHRS and YFSETQ. After removal of 0 bases from V and 1 base from J, the junction contained 5 bases not matched to a gene. The CDR3 has 16 amino acids. This CDR3 reads CASSLAPRGGQETQYF. The CDR3 DNA follows: TGCGCCAGCAGCTTGGCGCCACGGGGGGGCCAAGAGACCCAGTACTTC.

This clonotype was detected ten times or more. The chain employs TRBV7-3 and TRBJ2-3, with 7 bases matching TRBD2. The ends lost 5 bases at V and 1 base at J; junction bases unmatched: 3. Germline CDR1 reads SGHTA; CDR2 reads FQGTGA. There are 14 residues in the CDR3. The CDR3 DNA sequence: TGTGCCAGCAGCCGGAGCGGGGGCACAGATACGCAGTATTTT. Translating gives CASSRSGGTDTQYF.

Only a few counts were recorded for this clonotype. V usage is TRBV28 and J usage is TRBJ2-1; 7 bases map to TRBD1. The V segment lost 5 bases and the J segment 4 bases; nucleotides outside the gene matches: 8. The germline V gene encodes CDR1 MDHEN and CDR2 SYDVKM. The CDR3 is 15 residues long. DNA of the CDR3: TGTGCCAGCAGTCGTCCGGGACAGACTTACAATGAGCAGTTCTTC. Protein product: CASSRPGQTYNEQFF.

The CDR3 nucleotides read TGCAGTGCTAATGGAGGACAGGCTCAGCAGTACTTC. Residues: CSANGGQAQQYF. The chain is built from TRBV20-1 and TRBJ2-7; 7 bases fit TRBD1. The CDR3 runs 12 residues. Germline CDR1 DFQATT, CDR2 SNEGSKA (reference sequence). The V gene end was trimmed by 4 bases and the J gene end by 8 bases; junction bases not matched to a gene: 8.

This clonotype has just a few counts. A read error may explain this, as a much larger clone is one base away. The genes are TRBV6-5 and TRBJ2-5; 8 bases line up with TRBD2. CDR1 is MNHEY, CDR2 SVGAGI, per germline. The J segment lost 5 bases and the V segment lost 5 bases, leaving 7 bases of the junction unmatched. CDR3 length equals 14 residues. CDR3 sequence (DNA): TGTGCCAGCAGTGCGGGGGGAGCGGGGGAGACCCAGTACTTC. Translating gives CASSAGGAGETQYF.